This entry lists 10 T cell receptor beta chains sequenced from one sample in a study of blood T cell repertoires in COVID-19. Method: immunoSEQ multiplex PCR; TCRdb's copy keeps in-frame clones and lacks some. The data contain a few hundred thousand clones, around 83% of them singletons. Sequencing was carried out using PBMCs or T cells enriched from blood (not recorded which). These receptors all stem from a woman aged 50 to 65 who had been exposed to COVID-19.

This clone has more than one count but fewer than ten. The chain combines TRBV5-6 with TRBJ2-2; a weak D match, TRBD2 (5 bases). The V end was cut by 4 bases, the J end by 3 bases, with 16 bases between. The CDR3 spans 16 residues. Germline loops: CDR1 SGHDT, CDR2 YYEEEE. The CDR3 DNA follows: TGTGCCAGCAGCCCCACGAGGGTATGGGACACCGGGGAGCTGTTTTTT. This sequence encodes CASSPTRVWDTGELFF.

The CDR3 sequence: CASSPPRAGWYEQYF. CDR3 nucleotide sequence: TGTGCCAGCAGCCCCCCTCGGGCGGGGTGGTACGAGCAGTACTTC. This chain links TRBV7-9 with TRBJ2-7; TRBD2 might be the D (6 bases). The CDR3 contains 15 residues. Trimming removed 5 bases at V and 4 bases at J, with 18 bases between. The germline V gene encodes CDR1 SEHNR and CDR2 FQNEAQ (reference sequence).

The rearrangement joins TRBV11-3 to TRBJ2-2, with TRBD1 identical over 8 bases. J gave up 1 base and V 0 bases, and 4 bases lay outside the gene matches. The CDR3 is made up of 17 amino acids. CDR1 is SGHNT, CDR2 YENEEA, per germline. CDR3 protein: CASSLEIGTGNTGELFF. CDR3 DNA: TGTGCCAGCAGCTTAGAAATTGGGACAGGGAACACCGGGGAGCTGTTTTTT.

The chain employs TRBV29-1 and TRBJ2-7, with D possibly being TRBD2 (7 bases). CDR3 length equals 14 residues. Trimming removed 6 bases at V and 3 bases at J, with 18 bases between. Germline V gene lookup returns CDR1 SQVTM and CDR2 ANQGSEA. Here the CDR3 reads CSVGRGAPLYEQYF. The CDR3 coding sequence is TGCAGCGTGGGGAGGGGGGCTCCCCTCTACGAGCAGTACTTC.

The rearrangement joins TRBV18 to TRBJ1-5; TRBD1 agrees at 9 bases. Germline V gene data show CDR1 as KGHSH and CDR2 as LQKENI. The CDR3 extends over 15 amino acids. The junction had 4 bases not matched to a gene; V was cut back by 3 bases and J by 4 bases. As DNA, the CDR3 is TGTGCCAGCTCACCGGGACAGGGTGGAAATCAGCCCCAGCATTTT. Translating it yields CASSPGQGGNQPQHF.

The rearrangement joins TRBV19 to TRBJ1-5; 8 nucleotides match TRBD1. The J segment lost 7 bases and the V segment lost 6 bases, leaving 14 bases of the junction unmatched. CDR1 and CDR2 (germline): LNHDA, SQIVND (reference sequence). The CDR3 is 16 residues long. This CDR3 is CASSRGIQGAQQPQHF. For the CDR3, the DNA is TGTGCCAGTAGCCGGGGCATTCAGGGGGCTCAGCAGCCCCAGCATTTT.

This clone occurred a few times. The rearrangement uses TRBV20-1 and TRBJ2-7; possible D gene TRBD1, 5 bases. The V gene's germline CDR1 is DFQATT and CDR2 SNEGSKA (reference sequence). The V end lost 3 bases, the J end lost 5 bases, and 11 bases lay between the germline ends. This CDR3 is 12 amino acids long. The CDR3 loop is CSASLQDNEQYF. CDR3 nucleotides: TGCAGTGCTAGTCTGCAGGACAACGAGCAGTACTTC.

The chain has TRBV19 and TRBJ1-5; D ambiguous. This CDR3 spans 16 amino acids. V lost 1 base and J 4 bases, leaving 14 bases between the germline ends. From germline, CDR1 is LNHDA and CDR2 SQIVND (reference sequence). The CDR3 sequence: CASSIGGTGQNQPQHF. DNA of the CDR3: TGTGCCAGTAGTATAGGAGGCACCGGTCAGAATCAGCCCCAGCATTTT.

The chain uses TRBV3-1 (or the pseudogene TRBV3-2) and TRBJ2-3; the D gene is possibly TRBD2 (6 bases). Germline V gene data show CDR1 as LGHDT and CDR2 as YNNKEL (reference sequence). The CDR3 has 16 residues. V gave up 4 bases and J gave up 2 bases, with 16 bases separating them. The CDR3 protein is CASSLEEDYHTDTQYF. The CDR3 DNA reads TGTGCCAGCAGCCTCGAAGAGGACTACCACACAGATACGCAGTATTTT.

The CDR3 reads CAIARAGSSEAFF. The CDR3, as DNA: TGTGCCATCGCGCGGGCCGGGTCATCGGAAGCTTTCTTT. The chain carries TRBV10-3 and TRBJ1-1, with no clear D. The CDR3 runs to 13 residues. V dropped 8 bases and J dropped 8 bases, with 18 bases sitting between them. The germline V gene has CDR1 ENHRY and CDR2 SYGVKD.